Below, 9 T cell receptor beta chains from the same sample are listed, as sequenced in a study of blood T cell repertoires in COVID-19. The table came from immunoSEQ multiplex PCR; TCRdb's copy has only in-frame clones and leaves some out. The sample carries 90,000 to 140,000 clones, about four fifths recorded once. Sequencing was carried out using peripheral blood. Receptors were obtained from a woman aged 80 or over with acute or convalescent COVID-19.

The V and J genes are TRBV9 and TRBJ1-3; no clear D. V shed 4 bases and J shed 0 bases, with 8 bases lying between them. Germline V lookup: CDR1 SGDLS, CDR2 YYNGEE. There are 14 residues in the CDR3. The CDR3 is CASSRGSSGNTIYF. The CDR3 DNA reads TGTGCCAGCAGCCGTGGCTCCTCTGGAAACACCATATATTTT.

This clone came up once. J is TRBJ2-1 and V is TRBV10-3, with TRBD2 identical over 13 bases. Germline V gene data show CDR1 as ENHRY and CDR2 as SYGVKD. The CDR3 runs 19 residues. Germline trimming cut 2 bases from V and 8 bases from J; bases unmatched to any gene: 15. The CDR3 region has the DNA TGTGCCATCAGTGAGAGCACACCCAGGAGACTAGCGGGAGGCGATGAGCAGTTCTTC. It yields the protein CAISESTPRRLAGGDEQFF.

This chain joins TRBV5-1 and TRBJ2-5; 10 nucleotides line up with TRBD1. V trimming: 4 bases; J trimming: 3 bases; junction bases outside the gene matches: 3. The CDR3 runs to 14 residues. Germline values: CDR1 SGHRS, CDR2 YFSETQ. The CDR3 DNA is TGCGCCAGCAGCCGGGGACAGGGGAAAGAGACCCAGTACTTC. Its protein product is CASSRGQGKETQYF. Full variable domain (outside the CDR3, taken from reference TRBV5-1 and TRBJ2-5): KAGVTQTPRYLIKTRGQQVTLSCSPISGHRSVSWYQQTPGQGLQFLFEYFSETQRNKGNFPGRFSGRQFSNSRSEMNVSTLELGDSALYLCASSRGQGKETQYFGPGTRLLVL.

The chain is built from TRBV10-3 and TRBJ2-2, with 12 positions matching TRBD2. Germline V CDR1 and CDR2: ENHRY, SYGVKD. V lost 0 bases, J lost 4 bases, and 9 bases stayed unmatched. The CDR3 spans 19 residues. In DNA, the CDR3 is TGTGCCATCAGTGAGTCGACTAGCGGGAGTCTCGTCAGCACCGGGGAGCTGTTTTTT. Translation: CAISESTSGSLVSTGELFF.

V gene TRBV6-1 combines with J gene TRBJ1-5; 7 bases agree with TRBD1. With V trimmed by 4 bases and J by 0 bases, 6 bases remained unmatched. CDR1 MNHNS and CDR2 SASEGT come from the germline V gene. CDR3 length: 16 residues. CDR3 DNA: TGTGCCAGCAGTGTAGGGGGCCCTTATAGCAATCAGCCCCAGCATTTT. It encodes CASSVGGPYSNQPQHF.

The rearrangement uses TRBV6-5 and TRBJ2-1, with D possibly being TRBD1 (6 bases). The CDR3 covers 16 residues. Germline lookup yields CDR1 MNHEY and CDR2 SVGAGI. The ends were cut back, 0 bases at V and 6 bases at J, with 15 bases in the middle. The CDR3 DNA is TGTGCCAGCAGTTACTCGATACAGGGAAGGAGCAATGAGCAGTTCTTC. It translates to CASSYSIQGRSNEQFF.

The chain carries TRBV5-1 and TRBJ1-1, with a possible D match to TRBD1 (5 bases). CDR1 is SGHRS, CDR2 YFSETQ, per germline. The CDR3 extends over 14 amino acids. V was pared by 5 bases and J by 5 bases, with 16 bases between. The CDR3: CASREPGGKTEAFF. DNA for the CDR3: TGCGCCAGCAGGGAACCCGGGGGGAAAACTGAAGCTTTCTTT.

The V and J genes are TRBV12-3 or TRBV12-4 and TRBJ1-4; the D is unclear. The CDR3 has 11 amino acids. With 4 bases removed from V and 6 bases from J, the gap between germline ends came to 3 bases. The CDR3, as DNA: TGTGCCAGCAGTTCTTATGAAAAACTGTTTTTT. Residues: CASSSYEKLFF.

CDR3 nucleotides: TGCGCCAGCAGCTTGGTGTCGGACTATGGCTACACCTTC. Translated, it gives CASSLVSDYGYTF. The V and J genes are TRBV5-1 and TRBJ1-2; D call uncertain. There are 13 residues in the CDR3. Trimming took 0 bases from V and 3 from J, leaving 6 bases between them. The germline CDR1 and CDR2 sequences are SGHRS and YFSETQ.